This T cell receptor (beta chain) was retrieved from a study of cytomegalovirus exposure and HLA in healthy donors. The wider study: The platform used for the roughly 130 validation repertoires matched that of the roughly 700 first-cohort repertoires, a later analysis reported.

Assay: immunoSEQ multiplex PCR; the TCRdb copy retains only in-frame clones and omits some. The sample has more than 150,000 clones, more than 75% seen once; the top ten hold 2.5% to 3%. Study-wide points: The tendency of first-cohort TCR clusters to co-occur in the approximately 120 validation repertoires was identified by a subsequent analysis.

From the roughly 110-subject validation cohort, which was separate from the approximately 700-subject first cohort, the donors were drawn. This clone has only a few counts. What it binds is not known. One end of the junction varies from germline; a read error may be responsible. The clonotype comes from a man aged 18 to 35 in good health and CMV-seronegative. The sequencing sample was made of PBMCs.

CDR3 loop: CASSLDRGLQETQYF. DNA of the CDR3: TGTGCTAGCAGCTTAGACAGGGGACTTCAAGAGACCCAGTACTTC. The gene calls are TRBV7-7 and TRBJ2-5, with 8 bases fitting TRBD1. Germline CDR1 is SSHAT and CDR2 is FNYEAQ (reference sequence). The CDR3 sequence is 15 residues long.